The TCR beta chain under discussion was sequenced for a study of blood T cells in healthy people across ages. The second PCR ran about 6 to 12 cycles with a sample-barcoded 5' primer and J-beta primers. TCRdb independently ran MiXCR on the 5' RACE reads; one entry per CDR3 protein. The sample comprises around 600,000 distinct CDR3 sequences, 40% to 55% of which are singletons, and around 23% rests with the top ten. General study findings and limits: Samples with more naive T cells showed higher observed beta diversity. Diversity estimates drawn from one million T cells were deemed underestimates.

Germline CDR1 is DFQATT and CDR2 is SNEGSKA (reference sequence). The length of the CDR3 is 13 residues. Of note for this clonotype: Its specificity is not known. Relative to the germline gene, one junction end is altered; a read error may explain this.

The chain joins TRBV20-1 to TRBJ2-5, with 8 nucleotides matching TRBD2. The assigned J gene may be wrong: the sequence end matches TRBJ2-7 better. The specimen was blood. This TCR was sampled from a man older than 75 in good health. The CDR3 DNA reads TGCAGTGCCAGAGCGGGGGCCGCCTACGAGCAGTACTTC. Its protein product is CSARAGAAYEQYF.